Below, 23 T cell receptor beta chains from the same sample are listed, as sequenced in a study of cytomegalovirus exposure and HLA in healthy donors. PCR involved 60 Vbeta and 13 Jbeta primers. Some clones are missing from TCRdb's copy, which holds only in-frame ones; the method was immunoSEQ multiplex PCR. The repertoire holds 100,000 to 150,000 clones, with roughly three quarters as singletons. What was sequenced was PBMCs. Source of these receptors: a woman between 55 and 75 years old in good health and CMV-seronegative.

CDR3 amino acids: CASRIQGTSTDTQYF. CDR3 in DNA: TGCGCCAGCAGGATACAGGGGACAAGCACAGATACGCAGTATTTT. V gene TRBV5-1 combines with J gene TRBJ2-3, with 7 positions matching TRBD1. The CDR3 is 15 residues long. V dropped 5 bases and J dropped 0; count of bases not matched to a gene: 6. CDR1 is SGHRS and CDR2 is YFSETQ in the germline V gene.

This clone was observed a handful of times. The rearrangement uses TRBV5-1 and TRBJ1-6; D is uncertain. The CDR3 spans 14 residues. The germline gives CDR1 SGHRS, CDR2 YFSETQ. Deletions cut 6 bases from V and 7 bases from J, with 14 bases between. The CDR3 DNA follows: TGCGCCAGCACCGAGGCGGGCAAAAATTCACCCCTCCACTTT. Translated: CASTEAGKNSPLHF. Using reference TRBV5-1 and TRBJ1-6 for the parts outside the CDR3, the full variable domain is KAGVTQTPRYLIKTRGQQVTLSCSPISGHRSVSWYQQTPGQGLQFLFEYFSETQRNKGNFPGRFSGRQFSNSRSEMNVSTLELGDSALYLCASTEAGKNSPLHFGNGTRLTVT.

The genes are TRBV28 and TRBJ2-7; perhaps TRBD1 as D (6 bases). With 6 bases removed from V and 3 bases from J, the gap between germline ends came to 12 bases. The CDR3 contains 13 residues. Germline CDR1 reads MDHEN; CDR2 reads SYDVKM. Here the CDR3 reads CASSPDRSYEQYF. As DNA, the CDR3 is TGTGCCAGCAGCCCCGACAGGAGCTACGAGCAGTACTTC.

The chain employs TRBV15 and TRBJ2-7; 10 nucleotides agree with TRBD2. The CDR3 runs 16 residues. V dropped 4 bases and J dropped 5; count of bases not matched to a gene: 11. Germline-derived CDR1 and CDR2 are LNHNV and YYDKDF (reference sequence). CDR3 region: CATSTQRASGSNEQYF. The CDR3 coding sequence is TGTGCCACCAGCACCCAACGGGCTAGCGGGAGCAACGAGCAGTACTTC.

This clone was observed a single time. The chain has TRBV7-8 and TRBJ1-2, with 10 positions matching TRBD1. The CDR3 covers 14 residues. The V gene's germline CDR1 is SGHVS and CDR2 FQNEAQ. With V trimmed by 7 bases and J by 3 bases, 5 bases remained unmatched. In nucleotides, the CDR3 is TGTGCCAGCACCCCGACAGGGGGCGACTATGGCTACACCTTC. It translates to CASTPTGGDYGYTF.

The CDR3 region has the DNA TGTGCCAGCCTGGACACAATGAACACTGAAGCTTTCTTT. This gives the protein CASLDTMNTEAFF. V gene TRBV19 combines with J gene TRBJ1-1; tentative D call: TRBD1 (5 bases). The ends were cut back, 9 bases at V and 0 bases at J, with 11 bases in the middle. Germline V lookup: CDR1 LNHDA, CDR2 SQIVND (reference sequence). This CDR3 has 13 amino acids. Using reference TRBV19 and TRBJ1-1 for the parts outside the CDR3, the full variable domain is DGGITQSPKYLFRKEGQNVTLSCEQNLNHDAMYWYRQDPGQGLRLIYYSQIVNDFQKGDIAEGYSVSREKKESFPLTVTSAQKNPTAFYLCASLDTMNTEAFFGQGTRLTVV.

V is TRBV28 and J is TRBJ1-2, with D possibly matching TRBD1 (5 bases). From germline, CDR1 is MDHEN and CDR2 SYDVKM. The ends were cut back, 5 bases at V and 3 bases at J, with 13 bases in the middle. There are 14 residues in the CDR3. In nucleotides, the CDR3 is TGTGCCAGCAGTGGGCGGGACGCCGACTATGGCTACACCTTC. This sequence encodes CASSGRDADYGYTF.

With respect to this clone: A junction end diverges from the germline sequence, so it may reflect a read error. V is TRBV4-1 and J is TRBJ2-7; 7 bases are shared with TRBD1. This CDR3 region has 12 residues. Looked up from germline, CDR1 is MGHRA and CDR2 is YSYEKL. CDR3 in DNA: TGCGCCAGCAGCCAAGACTGGGACAGAATCACCTTC. The encoded protein is CASSQDWDRITF.

The chain carries TRBV5-1 and TRBJ2-7, with 8 bases identical to TRBD2. CDR3 length: 13 amino acids. In germline, CDR1 is SGHRS, CDR2 YFSETQ. V was clipped by 0 bases and J by 5 bases; unmatched bases: 1. The CDR3 sequence is CASSLAGGHEQYF. CDR3 in DNA: TGCGCCAGCAGCTTGGCGGGGGGGCACGAGCAGTACTTC.

This clone has just a few counts. The rearrangement joins TRBV28 to TRBJ2-1, with D possibly matching TRBD1 (7 bases). The CDR3 extends over 16 amino acids. V shed 4 bases and J shed 8 bases, with 21 bases lying between them. The germline gives CDR1 MDHEN, CDR2 SYDVKM. DNA of the CDR3: TGTGCCAGCAGTTACTCCGGGACAGTAGCGGTGTATGAGCAGTTCTTC. It is translated as CASSYSGTVAVYEQFF.

This chain links TRBV28 with TRBJ2-3; D not certain. Germline lookup yields CDR1 MDHEN and CDR2 SYDVKM. Trimming shortened V by 6 bases and J by 2 bases, and 12 bases separated the two germline ends. The length of the CDR3 is 14 residues. CDR3 loop: CASSERIDTDTQYF. The DNA of the CDR3 is TGTGCCAGCAGCGAGAGGATCGACACAGATACGCAGTATTTT.

The CDR3 DNA reads TGTGCCAGCCGAAACCTGCGGGAGGGTGTGGAGACCCAGTACTTC. Residues: CASRNLREGVETQYF. The chain employs TRBV11-2 and TRBJ2-5; TRBD2 matches 9 bases. The CDR3 is 15 residues long. V trimming: 8 bases; J trimming: 5 bases; junction bases outside the gene matches: 12. From germline, CDR1 is SGHAT and CDR2 FQNNGV.

The sample holds one count of this clone. The V gene is TRBV5-1, the J gene TRBJ2-7; 12 positions match TRBD2. The CDR3 has 17 amino acids. After removal of 0 bases from V and 0 bases from J, the junction contained 4 bases not matched to a gene. CDR1 is SGHRS and CDR2 is YFSETQ in the germline V gene. The CDR3 sequence is CASSLVLAGGPSYEQYF. The CDR3 DNA is TGCGCCAGCAGCTTGGTTCTAGCGGGAGGGCCCTCCTACGAGCAGTACTTC.

This chain connects TRBV10-1 to TRBJ2-1, with TRBD1 matching over 9 bases. V lost 2 bases, J lost 6 bases, and 5 bases stayed unmatched. Germline loops: CDR1 WNHNN, CDR2 SYGVQD (reference sequence). The CDR3 runs to 15 residues. CDR3 DNA sequence: TGCGCCAGCAGTGAGCTCCGGACAGGGGCCAATGAGCAGTTCTTC. It encodes CASSELRTGANEQFF.

This clone was observed a handful of times. This chain links TRBV27 with TRBJ2-7, with 8 bases lining up with TRBD1. In germline, CDR1 is MNHEY, CDR2 SMNVEV (reference sequence). This CDR3 has 15 residues. After removal of 5 bases from V and 0 bases from J, the junction contained 6 bases not matched to a gene. The CDR3 bases are TGTGCCAGCAGTCGCGGGACAGGTAACTCCTACGAGCAGTACTTC. Amino acid sequence: CASSRGTGNSYEQYF.

V is TRBV5-4 and J is TRBJ2-6; maybe TRBD2 (6 bases). CDR1 is SGHNT and CDR2 is YYREEE in the germline V gene (reference sequence). The CDR3 is 16 amino acids. The V and J ends lost 3 bases and 0 bases respectively, with 10 bases between them. The CDR3 nucleotides are TGTGCCAGCAGCTACGGACTACTCTCTGGGGCCAACGTCCTGACTTTC. Protein sequence: CASSYGLLSGANVLTF.

This chain links TRBV6-1 with TRBJ1-5; the match to TRBD1 covers 8 bases. CDR1 and CDR2 from the germline V gene are MNHNS and SASEGT. The CDR3 covers 14 residues. V trimming: 1 base; J trimming: 5 bases; junction bases outside the gene matches: 1. The CDR3 is CASSEGGQDQPQHF. The CDR3, as DNA: TGTGCCAGCAGTGAAGGGGGACAGGATCAGCCCCAGCATTTT.

This sequence joins TRBV11-3 and TRBJ2-7; 10 nucleotides agree with TRBD1. J gave up 4 bases and V 6 bases, and 9 bases lay outside the gene matches. Germline lookup yields CDR1 SGHNT and CDR2 YENEEA. The CDR3 runs 15 residues. CDR3 coding DNA: TGTGCCAGCAGGGGGCGGGGACAGGGGAGGTACGAGCAGTACTTC. The encoded protein is CASRGRGQGRYEQYF.

DNA of the CDR3: TGTGCCACCGGAGGGACTAGCGGGCTCACCGGGGAGCTGTTTTTT. It yields the protein CATGGTSGLTGELFF. This chain connects TRBV5-8 to TRBJ2-2; the match to TRBD2 covers 12 bases. Looked up from germline, CDR1 is SGHTS and CDR2 is YDEGEE. V gave up 9 bases and J gave up 4 bases; unmatched junction bases: 7. This CDR3 contains 15 residues.

The chain has TRBV28 and TRBJ2-3, with TRBD1 as a possible D gene (5 bases). The CDR3 totals 13 residues. The germline V gene has CDR1 MDHEN and CDR2 SYDVKM. Trimming stripped 6 bases from V and 7 bases from J, with 14 bases between. CDR3 protein: CASRSTAPHTQYF. CDR3 nucleotide sequence: TGTGCCAGCAGGTCGACAGCTCCCCATACGCAGTATTTT.

The rearrangement uses TRBV11-3 and TRBJ2-1; D ambiguous. Germline lookup yields CDR1 SGHNT and CDR2 YENEEA. V was shortened by 3 bases and J by 0 bases, with 9 bases between the two germline ends. This CDR3 region has 15 residues. CDR3 in amino acids: CASSFRESSYNEQFF. CDR3 DNA: TGTGCCAGCAGCTTTCGTGAGAGCTCCTACAATGAGCAGTTCTTC.

The V gene is TRBV28, the J gene TRBJ2-1; TRBD1 is a possible D gene (6 bases). V lost 6 bases and J 0 bases, leaving 9 bases between the germline ends. Germline loops: CDR1 MDHEN, CDR2 SYDVKM. CDR3 length: 14 amino acids. CDR3 in DNA: TGTGCCAGCAGCGGACAGACCTCCTACAATGAGCAGTTCTTC. It encodes CASSGQTSYNEQFF. Full variable domain (missing parts from reference TRBV28 and TRBJ2-1): DVKVTQSSRYLVKRTGEKVFLECVQDMDHENMFWYRQDPGLGLRLIYFSYDVKMKEKGDIPEGYSVSREKKERFSLILESASTNQTSMYLCASSGQTSYNEQFFGPGTRLTVL.

The chain uses TRBV11-2 and TRBJ1-2, with TRBD1 matching over 7 bases. Germline CDR1 is SGHAT and CDR2 is FQNNGV. Trimming took 1 base from V and 9 from J; bases not matched to a gene: 5. The CDR3 length is 13 residues. The CDR3 region has the DNA TGTGCCAGCAGCTTAGCCGGGACAGCCAGCTACACCTTC. This codes for CASSLAGTASYTF.